This entry lists 4 T cell receptor beta chains sequenced from one sample in a study of CD8+CD57+ T cells in acquired aplastic anemia. The study profiled TCR beta VDJ and CDR3 using genomic DNA as template. TCRdb processed the reads anew with MiXCR; each CDR3 protein has one entry. The profile covers roughly 130,000 distinct CDR3 sequences, with about 46% appearing a single time and about 2.3% taken by the ten largest. Sample: sorted CD4+, CD8+, or CD8+CD57+ T cells (not recorded which) from PBMCs. Source of these receptors: a human donor in good health, serving as a control.

The sample holds many counts of this clonotype. The genes are TRBV11-2 and TRBJ1-5; 8 positions match TRBD1. The junction had 4 bases not matched to a gene; V was cut back by 5 bases and J by 4 bases. Germline V gene sequence: CDR1 SGHAT, CDR2 FQNNGV. The CDR3 is 14 residues long. The CDR3 DNA is TGTGCCAGCAGCCAACGACAGGGGAATCAGCCCCAGCATTTT. Translating gives CASSQRQGNQPQHF. Full variable domain (remainder filled in from reference TRBV11-2 and TRBJ1-5): EAGVAQSPRYKIIEKRQSVAFWCNPISGHATLYWYQQILGQGPKLLIQFQNNGVVDDSQLPKDRFSAERLKGVDSTLKIQPAKLEDSAVYLCASSQRQGNQPQHFGDGTRLSIL.

This clonotype was seen ten or more times. This chain uses TRBV5-1 with TRBJ2-1; the D gene is possibly TRBD2 (7 bases). Deletions cut 3 bases from V and 0 bases from J, with 10 bases between. Per germline, CDR1 SGHRS and CDR2 YFSETQ. This CDR3 is 15 amino acids long. The CDR3 protein is CASSSGGPSYNEQFF. The CDR3 DNA follows: TGCGCCAGCAGCTCCGGGGGGCCCTCCTACAATGAGCAGTTCTTC.

At least ten counts were recorded for this clonotype. The rearrangement uses TRBV4-1 and TRBJ2-2; D is undetermined. The CDR3 covers 16 residues. V was trimmed by 0 bases and J by 4 bases, leaving 12 bases between them. CDR1 MGHRA and CDR2 YSYEKL come from the germline V gene. The CDR3 is CASSQDSRVLTGELFF. In nucleotides, the CDR3 is TGCGCCAGCAGCCAAGATAGCCGGGTCCTCACCGGGGAGCTGTTTTTT.

V is TRBV2 and J is TRBJ2-4, with 9 bases that match TRBD1. The tail of the sequence fits TRBJ2-7 better, so the J call may be wrong. The V gene's germline CDR1 is SNHLY and CDR2 FYNNEI. The CDR3 is 15 residues long. The CDR3 region is CASNPPGQGLGEQYF. DNA for the CDR3: TGTGCCAGCAATCCACCGGGACAGGGCCTTGGCGAGCAGTACTTC.